The 4 T cell receptor beta chains reported below all come from one sample, sequenced in a study. TCRdb called the RT-PCR reads again in MiXCR, with one record for every CDR3 protein. The sample comprises about 680,000 distinct CDR3 sequences, 13% to 15% of which are singletons, and roughly 4% rests with the top ten. Sequencing used memory CD4+ T cells from blood. The receptor set was obtained from a female donor in good health, serving as a healthy control.

V and J are TRBV15 and TRBJ1-2, with TRBD1 matching 7 bases. CDR1 is LNHNV and CDR2 is YYDKDF in the germline V gene (reference sequence). The V and J ends lost 0 bases and 0 bases, in that order; junction bases with no gene match: 4. The CDR3 extends over 16 amino acids. The CDR3 region is CATSRDLTGANYGYTF. CDR3 bases: TGTGCCACCAGCAGAGATCTCACAGGGGCTAACTATGGCTACACCTTC.

V and J are TRBV20-1 and TRBJ2-1; D not resolved. CDR1 and CDR2 (germline): DFQATT, SNEGSKA (reference sequence). The CDR3 consists of 11 residues. V was shortened by 2 bases and J by 7 bases, with 6 bases between the two germline ends. The CDR3 loop is CSARLLNEQFF. For the CDR3, the DNA is TGCAGTGCTAGATTGCTAAATGAGCAGTTCTTC.

The V and J genes are TRBV6-2 or TRBV6-3 and TRBJ1-1; weak D call: TRBD1 (6 bases). The germline gives CDR1 MNHEY, CDR2 SVGEGT. Trimming removed 6 bases from V and 3 bases from J, with 17 bases in between. The CDR3 extends over 15 amino acids. The CDR3: CASSSPRGGHTEAFF. The CDR3 DNA reads TGTGCCAGCAGCTCCCCCAGGGGTGGGCACACTGAAGCTTTCTTT.

The chain carries TRBV5-5 and TRBJ2-7; tentative D call: TRBD1 (5 bases). The V gene lost 3 bases and the J gene lost 7 bases, with 17 bases spanning the gap. CDR1 and CDR2 from the germline V gene are SGHKS and YYEKEE (reference sequence). The CDR3 totals 14 residues. Here the CDR3 DNA reads TGTGCCAGCAGCTCCGTACAGGCAGCCCTGGAGCAGTACTTC. Translation gives CASSSVQAALEQYF.